This entry lists 18 T cell receptor beta chains sequenced from one sample in a study of cytomegalovirus exposure and HLA in healthy donors. PCR involved 60 Vbeta and 13 Jbeta primers. Here immunoSEQ multiplex PCR was the method, and the copy in TCRdb shows in-frame clones only, minus some. The profile shows more than 90,000 clones, 65% to 75% of them singletons. Sequenced input: PBMCs. All receptors derive from a man in his thirties or forties in good health and CMV-seropositive.

The gene calls are TRBV6-6 and TRBJ2-7; TRBD2 matches at 8 bases. Trimming cost V 6 bases and J 2 bases; bases outside gene matches: 9. CDR1 is MNHNY and CDR2 is SVGAGI in the germline V gene (reference sequence). The CDR3 is made up of 15 amino acids. In DNA form, the CDR3 reads TGTGCCAGCAGCCAAATAGCGGGGCGTACCTACGAGCAGTACTTC. It translates to CASSQIAGRTYEQYF.

As to this clone: Other DNA sequences in this sample translate to the same CDR3. The gene calls are TRBV6-6 and TRBJ1-4; TRBD1 agrees at 8 bases. The trim removed 2 bases at V and 8 bases at J, leaving 7 bases unmatched. The CDR3 runs to 15 residues. CDR1 is MNHNY, CDR2 SVGAGI, per germline (reference sequence). The chain's CDR3 is CASSYARGRGEKLFF. As DNA, the CDR3 is TGTGCCAGCAGTTACGCCAGGGGGCGAGGGGAAAAACTGTTTTTT.

This chain uses TRBV7-2 with TRBJ1-6; no firm D call. The ends were cut back, 0 bases at V and 7 bases at J, with 7 bases in the middle. Germline CDR1 SGHTA, CDR2 FQGNSA. CDR3 size: 14 residues. DNA of the CDR3: TGTGCCAGCAGCTTAGCTATTCAGAATTCACCCCTCCACTTT. Its translation: CASSLAIQNSPLHF. Complete variable domain (other parts from reference TRBV7-2 and TRBJ1-6): GAGVSQSPSNKVTEKGKDVELRCDPISGHTALYWYRQSLGQGLEFLIYFQGNSAPDKSGLPSDRFSAERTGGSVSTLTIQRTQQEDSAVYLCASSLAIQNSPLHFGNGTRLTVT.

V gene TRBV19 combines with J gene TRBJ1-6; D call uncertain. The germline gives CDR1 LNHDA, CDR2 SQIVND (reference sequence). Trimming took off 4 bases at V and 7 bases at J, with 14 bases between the two ends. The CDR3 has 15 amino acids. CDR3 sequence: CASSNAVGRNSPLHF. DNA of the CDR3: TGTGCCAGTAGTAACGCTGTAGGGAGGAATTCACCCCTCCACTTT.

The chain carries TRBV7-2 and TRBJ2-1, with TRBD1 matching 8 bases. The V gene's germline CDR1 is SGHTA and CDR2 FQGNSA. CDR3 length equals 15 residues. V shed 2 bases, J shed 7 bases, and the junction held 7 bases outside the gene matches. As DNA, the CDR3 is TGTGCCAGCAGCTTACGGCAGGGGGCTGGGAATGAGCAGTTCTTC. Its translation: CASSLRQGAGNEQFF.

The chain employs TRBV25-1 and TRBJ2-1, with TRBD2 matching over 7 bases. The germline V gene has CDR1 MGHDK and CDR2 SYGVNS. Trimming at V came to 4 bases and at J to 6 bases, leaving 3 bases not matched to a gene. The CDR3 is 13 amino acids. CDR3 loop: CASSGRTSNEQFF. In nucleotides, the CDR3 is TGTGCCAGCAGTGGGAGGACTAGCAATGAGCAGTTCTTC. Variable domain in full (rest from reference TRBV25-1 and TRBJ2-1): EADIYQTPRYLVIGTGKKITLECSQTMGHDKMYWYQQDPGMELHLIHYSYGVNSTEKGDLSSESTVSRIRTEHFPLTLESARPSHTSQYLCASSGRTSNEQFFGPGTRLTVL.

The chain employs TRBV11-2 and TRBJ2-6, with a possible D match to TRBD1 (5 bases). Trimming cost V 3 bases and J 2 bases, with 14 bases left between them. Germline V gene sequence: CDR1 SGHAT, CDR2 FQNNGV. The CDR3 runs to 17 residues. This chain's CDR3 is CASSLQGSWAGANVLTF. The CDR3 DNA reads as TGTGCCAGCAGCTTGCAGGGAAGCTGGGCTGGGGCCAACGTCCTGACTTTC.

The chain links TRBV6-6 to TRBJ1-1; TRBD1 might be the D (5 bases). Trimming left V 2 bases short and J 4 bases short, with 11 bases between. The CDR3 is 14 residues long. Germline CDR1 and CDR2: MNHNY and SVGAGI (reference sequence). CDR3: CASSYGAMATEAFF. The CDR3 region has the DNA TGTGCCAGCAGTTACGGGGCTATGGCCACTGAAGCTTTCTTT.

The V gene is TRBV15, the J gene TRBJ2-3; 7 nucleotides match TRBD2. CDR1 LNHNV and CDR2 YYDKDF come from the germline V gene (reference sequence). V was pared by 2 bases and J by 6 bases, with 11 bases of the junction left unmatched. The CDR3 consists of 16 residues. CDR3 DNA: TGTGCCACCAGCAGACCGTCAGGGAGGGGCCGGGATACGCAGTATTTT. Translation: CATSRPSGRGRDTQYF.

This clone was picked up one time. The chain employs TRBV5-1 and TRBJ2-3; 9 nucleotides align to TRBD1. The trim removed 4 bases at V and 6 bases at J, leaving 6 bases unmatched. The CDR3 extends over 14 amino acids. The V gene's germline CDR1 is SGHRS and CDR2 YFSETQ. CDR3 residues: CASSVVGTGDTQYF. The CDR3, as DNA: TGCGCCAGCAGCGTTGTCGGGACAGGGGATACGCAGTATTTT.

The chain has TRBV7-8 and TRBJ1-6; 7 bases match TRBD1. This CDR3 has 16 amino acids. J lost 6 bases, V lost 5 bases, and 10 bases had no gene match. Germline lookup yields CDR1 SGHVS and CDR2 FQNEAQ. The CDR3 nucleotides read TGTGCCAGCAGCCCCGTCAGGGGGGCAGGTAATTCACCCCTCCACTTT. Its translation is CASSPVRGAGNSPLHF.

This sequence joins TRBV2 and TRBJ1-2; D unclear. The V gene's germline CDR1 is SNHLY and CDR2 FYNNEI. Trimming pared 6 bases from V and 8 bases from J, leaving 22 bases between. CDR3 length equals 15 residues. As DNA, the CDR3 is TGTGCCAGCAGGGTGGGAGGTCTAGAGATGGGCGGCTACACCTTC. This gives the protein CASRVGGLEMGGYTF. Full variable domain (rest looked up from reference TRBV2 and TRBJ1-2): EPEVTQTPSHQVTQMGQEVILRCVPISNHLYFYWYRQILGQKVEFLVSFYNNEISEKSEIFDDQFSVERPDGSNFTLKIRSTKLEDSAMYFCASRVGGLEMGGYTFGSGTRLTVV.

For this clone: One end of the junction fails to match germline, which may point to a read error. The chain joins TRBV28 to TRBJ1-2; a weak D match, TRBD1 (6 bases). The germline gives CDR1 MDHEN, CDR2 SYDVKM. The CDR3 length is 14 residues. The CDR3 loop reads CASSMGGGAGGYPF. CDR3 nucleotide sequence: TGTGCCAGCAGCATGGGCGGAGGGGCGGGGGGCTACCCCTTC.

The chain combines TRBV7-3 with TRBJ2-3; 7 nucleotides align to TRBD1. The CDR3 contains 14 residues. Germline values: CDR1 SGHTA, CDR2 FQGTGA. With 5 bases clipped from V and 4 bases from J, the junction kept 6 bases outside the gene matches. CDR3 residues: CASSLTGYADTQYF. CDR3 DNA sequence: TGTGCCAGCAGCCTGACAGGGTATGCAGATACGCAGTATTTT.

This clone was seen more than once but under ten times. The gene calls are TRBV29-1 and TRBJ1-4; tentatively, D is TRBD1 (6 bases). The CDR3 totals 14 residues. Trimming shortened V by 7 bases and J by 7 bases, and 19 bases separated the two germline ends. Germline V lookup: CDR1 SQVTM, CDR2 ANQGSEA. This chain's CDR3 is CSAKGGGVGEKLFF. CDR3 bases: TGCAGCGCCAAAGGGGGGGGCGTAGGTGAAAAACTGTTTTTT.

This chain connects TRBV30 to TRBJ1-5; no clear D gene. The CDR3 covers 13 residues. With 5 bases removed from V and 0 bases from J, the gap between germline ends came to 8 bases. Germline V CDR1 and CDR2: GTSNPN, SVGIG (reference sequence). CDR3 nucleotide sequence: TGTGCCTGGTCAGGTTATAGCAATCAGCCCCAGCATTTT. This sequence encodes CAWSGYSNQPQHF.

This clone was seen many times. The CDR3 protein is CASSPDRVGYGYTF. In DNA form, the CDR3 reads TGTGCCAGCAGTCCTGACAGGGTCGGCTATGGCTACACCTTC. The rearrangement links TRBV6-6 to TRBJ1-2; TRBD1 matches 7 bases. Germline values: CDR1 MNHNY, CDR2 SVGAGI (reference sequence). This CDR3 comprises 14 residues. J lost 4 bases, V lost 5 bases, and 7 bases had no gene match.

The CDR3 bases are TGTGCCAGCAGCCAAGGGTTGAGTAGCACAGATACGCAGTATTTT. Its protein product is CASSQGLSSTDTQYF. The rearrangement links TRBV14 to TRBJ2-3; D gene ambiguous. Germline V gene sequence: CDR1 SGHDN, CDR2 FVKESK. The CDR3 consists of 15 residues. The V end lost 1 base, the J end lost 0 bases, and 8 bases lay between the germline ends. Together with reference TRBV14 and TRBJ2-3, the CDR3 gives the full variable domain: EAGVTQFPSHSVIEKGQTVTLRCDPISGHDNLYWYRRVMGKEIKFLLHFVKESKQDESGMPNNRFLAERTGGTYSTLKVQPAELEDSGVYFCASSQGLSSTDTQYFGPGTRLTVL.